The next 5 T cell receptor beta chains were all read from a single sample in a study of blood T cell repertoires in COVID-19. Using immunoSEQ multiplex PCR, the repertoire was profiled, and TCRdb retains in-frame clones only, with some absent. The profile shows roughly 50,000 clones, 88% of them singletons. The sample was peripheral blood. The receptor source for this set is a man between 50 and 59 years old with acute or convalescent COVID-19.

The chain uses TRBV28 and TRBJ1-2; 7 bases map to TRBD1. J lost 2 bases, V lost 6 bases, and 15 bases had no gene match. Germline CDR1 and CDR2: MDHEN and SYDVKM. The CDR3 has 17 residues. The CDR3 sequence is CASRPIQTGFANYGYTF. Written as DNA, the CDR3 is TGTGCCAGCAGACCAATCCAGACAGGGTTTGCCAACTATGGCTACACCTTC.

This clone occurred once. The chain recombines TRBV7-2 with TRBJ1-4, with 9 positions matching TRBD1. CDR1 is SGHTA and CDR2 is FQGNSA in the germline V gene. The V gene end was trimmed by 5 bases and the J gene end by 8 bases; junction bases not matched to a gene: 12. The length of the CDR3 is 16 residues. CDR3 bases: TGTGCCAGCAGCCGGATGTTGACAGGGGGAAACGAAAAACTGTTTTTT. Translating gives CASSRMLTGGNEKLFF.

V is TRBV6-5 and J is TRBJ1-2; the D is unclear. The CDR3 runs to 15 residues. Germline V lookup: CDR1 MNHEY, CDR2 SVGAGI. V lost 7 bases and J 6 bases, leaving 21 bases between the germline ends. Written as DNA, the CDR3 is TGTGCCAGCACACAGATCGGCAGTCTCGCCGATGGCTACACCTTC. Amino acid sequence: CASTQIGSLADGYTF.

This chain uses TRBV30 with TRBJ2-3; D is perhaps TRBD2 (5 bases). The germline CDR1 and CDR2 sequences are GTSNPN and SVGIG (reference sequence). Between the trimmed V and J ends, which lost 1 base and 2 bases, there was a span of 10 bases. CDR3 length: 14 amino acids. The CDR3 DNA reads TGTGCCTGGAGTGGCCTAGCAGTCACAGATACGCAGTATTTT. Its protein is CAWSGLAVTDTQYF.

The rearrangement uses TRBV5-4 and TRBJ2-3; 9 bases line up with TRBD2. V trimming: 0 bases; J trimming: 2 bases; junction bases outside the gene matches: 7. Germline V lookup: CDR1 SGHNT, CDR2 YYREEE (reference sequence). This CDR3 contains 17 residues. CDR3 amino acids: CASSLGVAGAITDTQYF. The CDR3 DNA reads as TGTGCCAGCAGCTTGGGGGTAGCGGGGGCGATCACAGATACGCAGTATTTT.